The 19 T cell receptor beta chains below all came from one sample that was sequenced in a study of T cells expressing NK-cell markers. TCRdb re-called the 5' RACE reads; every CDR3 protein appears as one record, without DNA. The record lists 150,000 or so distinct CDR3 sequences, of which the ten most abundant hold approximately 35%. The source material was blood T cells: a sorted CD56 or NKG2C T cell subset, CD4+ or CD8+ T cells, or bulk PBMC T cells (not recorded which). These receptors all stem from a woman in her forties or fifties in good health.

The genes are TRBV6-5 and TRBJ2-2; TCRdb gives TRBD1 as the D gene, but with no DNA this cannot be confirmed. This CDR3 spans 16 amino acids. The germline V gene has CDR1 MNHEY and CDR2 SVGAGI. CDR3: CASSPGTSANTGELFF.

This chain links TRBV24-1 with TRBJ1-5. The CDR3 length is 14 residues. Germline V gene lookup returns CDR1 KGHDR and CDR2 SFDVKD. CDR3 loop: CATSEGVGDQPQHF.

The chain carries TRBV5-1 and TRBJ2-5. CDR3 length equals 14 residues. Germline CDR1 is SGHRS and CDR2 is YFSETQ. The CDR3 is CASSGRVTVETQYF.

This sequence joins TRBV20-1 and TRBJ2-2; the TCRdb call, TRBD2, lacks DNA for checking. This CDR3 contains 18 residues. Per germline, CDR1 DFQATT and CDR2 SNEGSKA (reference sequence). This CDR3 reads CSARDTGFRTSDTGELFF.

J is TRBJ2-2 and V is TRBV27; no DNA is available, so the TRBD1 call from TCRdb remains unchecked. CDR3 length: 13 residues. Germline CDR1 MNHEY, CDR2 SMNVEV (reference sequence). The CDR3 reads CASTVGGSGELFF.

The V call is TRBV7-2, the J call TRBJ2-7; TCRdb selects TRBD1, and the lack of DNA leaves this call unchecked. The CDR3 has 13 amino acids. Germline CDR1 SGHTA, CDR2 FQGNSA. The CDR3 protein is CASSLYRDYEQYF.

The genes are TRBV7-9 and TRBJ2-3. This CDR3 contains 14 residues. CDR1 is SEHNR, CDR2 FQNEAQ, per germline (reference sequence). The CDR3 is CASSLEAITDTQYF.

The genes are TRBV2 and TRBJ2-2; TCRdb's D gene call, TRBD2, goes unchecked for lack of DNA. Germline V lookup: CDR1 SNHLY, CDR2 FYNNEI. There are 16 residues in the CDR3. The CDR3 is CASSEPAGGGTGELFF.

The CDR3: CASSVASFSNQPQHF. The chain combines TRBV6-1 with TRBJ1-5. The CDR3 has 15 amino acids. Germline CDR1 and CDR2: MNHNS and SASEGT.

CDR3 protein: CASSWTGLGTGELFF. J is TRBJ2-2 and V is TRBV27; TCRdb names TRBD1, which stays unverified in the absence of DNA. CDR1 and CDR2 from the germline V gene are MNHEY and SMNVEV (reference sequence). The CDR3 is 15 residues long.

The chain is built from TRBV2 and TRBJ2-7; TCRdb reports TRBD1, a call that lacks DNA to check it against. Germline assignment: CDR1 SNHLY and CDR2 FYNNEI. This CDR3 has 12 residues. The CDR3 protein is CATRAPSYEQYF.

The CDR3 loop is CASSTGLAGYSGANVLTF. The chain couples TRBV7-9 to TRBJ2-6; checking the TCRdb D call of TRBD2 is not possible without DNA. The V gene's germline CDR1 is SEHNR and CDR2 FQNEAQ (reference sequence). The CDR3 spans 18 residues. The whole variable domain, filled in from reference TRBV7-9 and TRBJ2-6, reads DTGVSQNPRHKITKRGQNVTFRCDPISEHNRLYWYRQTLGQGPEFLTYFQNEAQLEKSRLLSDRFSAERPKGSFSTLEIQRTEQGDSAMYLCASSTGLAGYSGANVLTFGAGSRLTVL.

The chain carries TRBV27 and TRBJ2-6; TCRdb indicates TRBD2, and absent DNA this call remains unverified. CDR3 size: 18 residues. Germline lookup yields CDR1 MNHEY and CDR2 SMNVEV (reference sequence). The CDR3 is CASSPNPTGPSHANVLTF.

The V gene is TRBV24-1, the J gene TRBJ2-1; as DNA is missing, the TRBD2 call by TCRdb cannot be tested. CDR3 length: 14 amino acids. The germline CDR1 and CDR2 sequences are KGHDR and SFDVKD. The CDR3 loop is CATSAAGGLNEQFF.

The chain combines TRBV2 with TRBJ2-3; TCRdb names TRBD1, which stays unverified in the absence of DNA. CDR1 and CDR2 from the germline V gene are SNHLY and FYNNEI. CDR3 size: 14 residues. The CDR3 sequence is CASSEEGDVDTQYF.

The chain combines TRBV13 with TRBJ1-1; lacking DNA, the TRBD1 call made by TCRdb goes unchecked. The germline gives CDR1 PRHDT, CDR2 FYEKMQ (reference sequence). The CDR3 runs to 14 residues. The CDR3 region is CASSAGGRNTEAFF.

CDR3 amino acids: CASSQQGESSYNEQFF. V usage is TRBV4-1 and J usage is TRBJ2-1; lacking DNA, the TRBD1 call made by TCRdb goes unchecked. This CDR3 is 16 amino acids long. Per the germline V gene, CDR1 is MGHRA and CDR2 is YSYEKL.

The V and J genes are TRBV12-5 and TRBJ2-1. The V gene's germline CDR1 is LGHNT and CDR2 FRNRAP. The CDR3 consists of 12 residues. The CDR3 loop is CASGLAYNEQFF.

The chain recombines TRBV15 with TRBJ2-1; TCRdb lists TRBD1, though no DNA is available to test this call. The CDR3 contains 13 residues. Germline-derived CDR1 and CDR2 are LNHNV and YYDKDF (reference sequence). The CDR3 loop reads CATGHGTHNEQFF. The full variable domain, with the rest looked up from reference TRBV15 and TRBJ2-1, is DAMVIQNPRYQVTQFGKPVTLSCSQTLNHNVMYWYQQKSSQAPKLLFHYYDKDFNNEADTPDNFQSRRPNTSFCFLDIRSPGLGDTAMYLCATGHGTHNEQFFGPGTRLTVL.